This passage covers 25 T cell receptor beta chains from one sample sequenced in a study of immune reconstitution after stem cell transplant in scleroderma. One entry per CDR3 protein results from TCRdb running MiXCR on the RT-PCR reads. The table shows around 2,600 distinct CDR3 sequences, with less than 8% occurring only once. Sampling was conducted before or after autologous hematopoietic stem cell transplantation (not recorded which). Receptor source: a female donor with systemic sclerosis.

This clonotype has more than one count but fewer than ten. The chain employs TRBV2 and TRBJ2-2; 10 bases line up with TRBD2. Germline trimming cut 1 base from V and 2 bases from J; bases unmatched to any gene: 7. Germline loops: CDR1 SNHLY, CDR2 FYNNEI. This CDR3 is built from 18 residues. In nucleotides, the CDR3 is TGTGCCAGCAGTGAAGGGGTCCTAGCGGGGGTTAACACCGGGGAGCTGTTTTTT. Translating gives CASSEGVLAGVNTGELFF.

Sample share makes this clonotype medium-sized. The chain links TRBV6-2 or TRBV6-3 to TRBJ2-2, with D unresolved. Germline-derived CDR1 and CDR2 are MNHEY and SVGEGT. V dropped 6 bases and J dropped 6 bases, with 8 bases sitting between them. CDR3 size: 12 residues. CDR3 nucleotide sequence: TGTGCCAGCAGCTCCCGCCCCGGGGAGCTGTTTTTT. Amino acid sequence: CASSSRPGELFF.

This clonotype was seen a handful of times. J is TRBJ2-7 and V is TRBV11-1; weak D call: TRBD1 (5 bases). The germline V and J ends were trimmed by 5 bases and 4 bases, with 15 bases remaining between them. The CDR3 runs to 14 residues. Germline V gene lookup returns CDR1 SGHAT and CDR2 FQDESV (reference sequence). CDR3 amino acids: CASSMTDGPYEQYF. The CDR3 bases are TGTGCCAGCAGCATGACAGACGGACCATACGAGCAGTACTTC.

This clonotype is deemed medium-sized (0.01 to 0.1%). The V call is TRBV2, the J call TRBJ1-4; D perhaps matches TRBD1 (6 bases). V lost 4 bases and J lost 17, with 17 bases in between. Germline V lookup: CDR1 SNHLY, CDR2 FYNNEI. CDR3 length: 12 amino acids. The CDR3 reads CASSVGGAPVFF. The CDR3 region has the DNA TGTGCCAGCAGTGTAGGGGGGGCGCCGGTCTTTTTT.

By frequency in the sample, this clonotype is medium-sized. This chain connects TRBV7-2 to TRBJ2-2; weak D call: TRBD2 (6 bases). This CDR3 has 15 amino acids. Germline V gene sequence: CDR1 SGHTA, CDR2 FQGNSA. V was clipped by 2 bases and J by 1 base, with 8 bases between them. The CDR3 DNA is TGTGCCAGCAGCTTAACAGCGGGGAACACCGGGGAGCTGTTTTTT. Translating gives CASSLTAGNTGELFF.

V gene TRBV6-1 combines with J gene TRBJ2-7; the match to TRBD2 covers 7 bases. With 0 bases clipped from V and 2 bases from J, the junction kept 13 bases outside the gene matches. The V gene's germline CDR1 is MNHNS and CDR2 SASEGT. The CDR3 totals 18 residues. As DNA, the CDR3 is TGTGCCAGCAGTGAAGCGTGGTTAGCGGGTCCCCCCGCCTACGAGCAGTACTTC. This codes for CASSEAWLAGPPAYEQYF.

This clonotype is deemed medium-sized. One junction end disagrees with the germline gene, perhaps due to a read error. The V gene is TRBV24-1, the J gene TRBJ1-5; perhaps TRBD1 as D (5 bases). The CDR3 is 16 amino acids. The V gene's germline CDR1 is KGHDR and CDR2 SFDVKD. The CDR3 sequence is CATSDRGHTHNHPQHF. The CDR3 DNA reads as TGTGCCACCAGTGACCGCGGACATACCCACAATCATCCCCAGCATTTT.

This clonotype ranks as large. CDR3 bases: TGTGCCAGTAGTCCCCGGACTAGGGGGGCGAAAAACATTCAGTACTTC. Its protein product is CASSPRTRGAKNIQYF. The V gene is TRBV19, the J gene TRBJ2-4, with D tentatively TRBD2 (7 bases). V was pared by 5 bases and J by 4 bases, with 18 bases between. Germline CDR1 reads LNHDA; CDR2 reads SQIVND (reference sequence). The CDR3 has 16 amino acids.

This clonotype was detected only a few times. The chain combines TRBV29-1 with TRBJ2-1; no reliable D call. The V gene lost 3 bases and the J gene lost 5 bases, with 8 bases spanning the gap. The CDR3 runs to 12 residues. Germline V gene lookup returns CDR1 SQVTM and CDR2 ANQGSEA. CDR3 nucleotides: TGCAGCGTTGATGGCTATAACAATGAGCAGTTCTTC. Translated, it gives CSVDGYNNEQFF.

The rearrangement uses TRBV29-1 and TRBJ1-3; 9 bases align to TRBD1. Germline loops: CDR1 SQVTM, CDR2 ANQGSEA. V lost 7 bases and J lost 4; bases outside the gene matches: 5. The CDR3 is 13 residues long. CDR3 in DNA: TGCAGCGCAAGGACAGGGGAAGGAAACACCATATATTTT. The encoded protein is CSARTGEGNTIYF. The whole variable domain, filled in from reference TRBV29-1 and TRBJ1-3, reads SAVISQKPSRDICQRGTSLTIQCQVDSQVTMMFWYRQQPGQSLTLIATANQGSEATYESGFVIDKFPISRPNLTFSTLTVSNMSPEDSSIYLCSARTGEGNTIYFGEGSWLTVV.

This clonotype was observed a few times. This chain uses TRBV13 with TRBJ2-3; D uncertain. Germline V CDR1 and CDR2: PRHDT, FYEKMQ (reference sequence). Trimming shortened V by 8 bases and J by 2 bases, and 14 bases separated the two germline ends. This CDR3 region has 14 residues. This chain's CDR3 is CASLFKGITDTQYF. The CDR3 DNA sequence: TGTGCCAGCCTGTTTAAGGGTATCACAGATACGCAGTATTTT.

Judged by abundance, this clonotype is large (0.1 to 1%). The V gene is TRBV5-1, the J gene TRBJ1-4; possible D gene TRBD1, 5 bases. V was pared by 3 bases and J by 6 bases, with 15 bases between. The CDR3 is made up of 15 amino acids. The germline V gene has CDR1 SGHRS and CDR2 YFSETQ. For the CDR3, the DNA is TGCGCCAGCAGCTCCTGGGACCGAAGGGATGAAAAACTGTTTTTT. This codes for CASSSWDRRDEKLFF.

This clonotype ranks as medium-sized. The genes are TRBV7-9 and TRBJ2-3; 7 bases fit TRBD1. The CDR3 runs 14 residues. The J segment lost 2 bases and the V segment lost 10 bases, leaving 9 bases of the junction unmatched. CDR1 is SEHNR, CDR2 FQNEAQ, per germline (reference sequence). The CDR3 region is CATARTGYTDTQYF. DNA of the CDR3: TGTGCCACCGCCCGGACAGGTTACACAGATACGCAGTATTTT.

This clonotype was seen a few times. The CDR3 here is CASSLLGTSTDTQYF. The CDR3 DNA follows: TGTGCCAGCAGCTTGTTAGGCACTAGCACAGATACGCAGTATTTT. The genes are TRBV5-8 and TRBJ2-3; D is unresolved. V lost 1 base to trimming and J lost 0 bases, with 9 bases between them. The CDR3 sequence is 15 residues long. CDR1 and CDR2 (germline): SGHTS, YDEGEE.

This clonotype has more than one count but fewer than ten. The chain uses TRBV29-1 and TRBJ1-5; unclear D gene. The ends were cut back, 7 bases at V and 1 base at J, with 8 bases in the middle. CDR3 length: 12 amino acids. CDR1 SQVTM and CDR2 ANQGSEA come from the germline V gene. CDR3 sequence reads: CSAGWSNQPQHF. CDR3 DNA: TGCAGCGCCGGATGGAGCAATCAGCCCCAGCATTTT.

This clonotype is labeled as medium-sized. J is TRBJ2-1 and V is TRBV19; D gene uncertain. The CDR3 runs to 15 residues. Trimming cost V 5 bases and J 7 bases, with 18 bases left between them. CDR1 is LNHDA, CDR2 SQIVND, per germline (reference sequence). The CDR3 reads CASSPRAVSVNEQFF. CDR3 bases: TGTGCCAGTAGTCCACGGGCGGTGAGTGTAAATGAGCAGTTCTTC.

In this sample, this clonotype turned up a few times. The V gene is TRBV7-2, the J gene TRBJ1-1; maybe TRBD1 (6 bases). The germline V gene has CDR1 SGHTA and CDR2 FQGNSA. V lost 3 bases and J lost 3, with 8 bases in between. The CDR3 covers 13 residues. CDR3 nucleotides: TGTGCCAGCAGCTTTGACAGGCACACTGAAGCTTTCTTT. Its translation: CASSFDRHTEAFF.

By sample share, this clonotype is large. This chain uses TRBV5-1 with TRBJ2-1, with D unresolved. The CDR3 loop spans 15 amino acids. The V end lost 0 bases, the J end lost 0 bases, and 7 bases lay between the germline ends. Germline assignment: CDR1 SGHRS and CDR2 YFSETQ. CDR3 loop: CASSLGGNSYNEQFF. The CDR3 bases are TGCGCCAGCAGCTTGGGCGGAAACTCCTACAATGAGCAGTTCTTC.

The sample holds a few counts of this clonotype. The chain uses TRBV6-5 and TRBJ1-1, with TRBD1 identical over 7 bases. The CDR3 is 14 amino acids. J gave up 0 bases and V 5 bases, and 3 bases lay outside the gene matches. The germline V gene encodes CDR1 MNHEY and CDR2 SVGAGI. CDR3 coding DNA: TGTGCCAGCAGTCCACAGGGGATGAACACTGAAGCTTTCTTT. The encoded protein is CASSPQGMNTEAFF.

The chain recombines TRBV12-3 or TRBV12-4 with TRBJ2-1; 7 bases line up with TRBD1. This CDR3 contains 15 residues. V shed 6 bases, J shed 8 bases, and the junction held 13 bases outside the gene matches. CDR3 nucleotides: TGTGCCAGCAGCATTCGACAGGGCATTGTCGATGAGCAGTTCTTC. Amino acid sequence: CASSIRQGIVDEQFF.

Sample share makes this clonotype medium-sized. The V gene is TRBV16, the J gene TRBJ1-1, with D hard to call. Trimming cost V 0 bases and J 1 base, with 3 bases left between them. This CDR3 region has 13 residues. CDR1 is KGHSY, CDR2 FQNENV, per germline. CDR3 DNA: TGTGCCAGCAGCCAATCAGGGAACACTGAAGCTTTCTTT. Translated, it gives CASSQSGNTEAFF.

The chain recombines TRBV7-9 with TRBJ2-2, with D tentatively TRBD1 (5 bases). The CDR3 is 14 amino acids. Germline CDR1 and CDR2: SEHNR and FQNEAQ (reference sequence). With 7 bases removed from V and 3 bases from J, the gap between germline ends came to 12 bases. The DNA of the CDR3 is TGTGCCAGCACCAGGGATGCCCACACCGGGGAGCTGTTTTTT. Protein product: CASTRDAHTGELFF.

This clonotype has a handful of counts. The V call is TRBV5-1, the J call TRBJ2-1, with 9 bases fitting TRBD2. The germline gives CDR1 SGHRS, CDR2 YFSETQ. V was pared by 0 bases and J by 8 bases, with 6 bases of the junction left unmatched. This CDR3 is built from 15 residues. In DNA, the CDR3 is TGCGCCAGCAGCTTGGGCAGCGGGAGGTCCGATGAGCAGTTCTTC. Translation gives CASSLGSGRSDEQFF.

By frequency in the sample, this clonotype is medium-sized. The chain recombines TRBV12-3 or TRBV12-4 with TRBJ1-5; D not certain. CDR3 size: 14 residues. Trimming removed 3 bases from V and 3 bases from J, with 9 bases in between. CDR3 nucleotide sequence: TGTGCCAGCAGTTTGGGTGGACTCAATCAGCCCCAGCATTTT. It specifies CASSLGGLNQPQHF.

This clonotype is medium-sized (0.01 to 0.1%) within its sample. The chain combines TRBV7-9 with TRBJ1-4; D remains ambiguous. V was pared by 1 base and J by 2 bases, with 14 bases between. The CDR3 runs to 17 residues. Looked up from germline, CDR1 is SEHNR and CDR2 is FQNEAQ (reference sequence). The CDR3 spells CASSLVGGLPTNEKLFF. For the CDR3, the DNA is TGTGCCAGCAGCTTAGTTGGAGGGCTCCCCACTAATGAAAAACTGTTTTTT.